What follows describes a single T cell receptor (beta chain). The sample belongs to a study of blood T cell repertoires in COVID-19. Across the whole study: There were acute and convalescent COVID-19 samples, and they came from the United States, Italy and Spain. PBMCs, B-cell-depleted T cells, or T cells were the source of the cDNA or gDNA that made up the material.

Authors' analysis steps: Reference gene primer amplification gave estimated nucleated cell counts. Using immunoSEQ multiplex PCR, the repertoire was profiled, and TCRdb retains in-frame clones only, with some absent. V, J and clone size derive from that table, while D and trimming were established from the DNA sequence. Of some 100,000 clones in the sample, roughly 90% are singletons; the top ten hold roughly 8%. The CDR3 contains 19 residues. The TCR originated in a human donor in a cohort sampled during active COVID-19. The specimen was peripheral blood. This chain uses TRBV21-1 with TRBJ2-1; the table gives TRBD2 as D, unverified against the DNA. TRBV21-1 is recorded as a pseudogene. The CDR3, as DNA: TGTGCCAGCAGCAAATCCTTGGGGGGACTAGCGGGAGTAGGGGTTGAGCAGTTCTTC. Its translation is CASSKSLGGLAGVGVEQFF.